This TCR beta chain was observed in a study of T cell changes during pregnancy in multiple sclerosis (dated by TCRdb to about 2019). Study-level background: The study examined how the T cell repertoire changed over the course of pregnancy in women with multiple sclerosis.

Note on this clone: Its antigen is not yet known. No base qualities exist here, and no much larger clone lies one base off it.

Libraries were made using the immunoSEQ multiplex PCR assay. TCRdb obtained this table from immuneACCESS and retained in-frame rearrangements with V and J assigned. These tables miss some clones; where compared with another copy, unresolved V genes account for less than half of the shortfall, and the remainder is unexplained. This sample is represented by roughly 100,000 clones; under 95% of them were singletons. The ten largest clones take up about 1.5% of the sample. Inclusive of the bounding cysteine and phenylalanine, the CDR3 is 18 residues long. This entry keeps only the CDR3 DNA: 54 bases, framed from base 1. CDR1 and CDR2 (SGHTA, FQGNSA) derive from the germline V gene. V lost 6 bases and J lost 3 bases, and the count of bases not matched to a germline gene is 12.

The TCR was taken from a female donor with multiple sclerosis, enrolled in a pregnancy study. This specimen was peripheral blood, taken before pregnancy. The chain employs TRBV7-2 and TRBJ2-3, with 13 bases matching TRBD2. The bases read TGTGCCAGCAGAAGACTGGGACTAGCGGGGCGGGGGACAGATACGCAGTATTTT. It translates as CASRRLGLAGRGTDTQYF.